The 19 T cell receptor beta chains given below trace back to one sample, sequenced in a study of human T cells and chemical hapten exposure. TCRdb called the RACE reads again in MiXCR, with one record for every CDR3 protein. This table holds some 89,000 distinct CDR3 sequences, roughly 10% found once. Time point noted: patch test 2, 6 weeks after DPC sensitization. Treatment denoted: therapeutic diphenylcyclopropenone sensitization with weekly scalp DPC. The sample here was whole blood, taken in connection with sensitization to the hapten diphenylcyclopropenone (DPC). Receptor source: a woman between 25 and 40 years old with alopecia areata. Some clones in this sample may be carry-over from other donors' samples.

This clonotype appeared many times. CDR3: CASSWGGQNTEAFF. The CDR3 DNA reads TGCGCCAGCAGCTGGGGTGGGCAGAACACTGAAGCTTTCTTT. The chain is built from TRBV5-1 and TRBJ1-1; D is uncertain. The CDR3 spans 14 residues. Germline V gene data show CDR1 as SGHRS and CDR2 as YFSETQ. V lost 3 bases and J 1 base, leaving 10 bases between the germline ends. Complete variable domain (other parts from reference TRBV5-1 and TRBJ1-1): KAGVTQTPRYLIKTRGQQVTLSCSPISGHRSVSWYQQTPGQGLQFLFEYFSETQRNKGNFPGRFSGRQFSNSRSEMNVSTLELGDSALYLCASSWGGQNTEAFFGQGTRLTVV.

This clonotype was counted at least ten times. The chain links TRBV20-1 to TRBJ2-5; either TRBD1 or TRBD2 may supply D (7 bases each). This CDR3 is 13 amino acids long. Germline CDR1 is DFQATT and CDR2 is SNEGSKA (reference sequence). Trimming removed 6 bases from V and 5 bases from J, with 16 bases in between. CDR3 DNA: TGCAGTGCCAAATGGGAGGGGGCGGAGACCCAGTACTTC. Translated: CSAKWEGAETQYF.

The rearrangement links TRBV12-3 or TRBV12-4 to TRBJ2-7; TRBD1 agrees at 8 bases. The length of the CDR3 is 14 residues. The V segment lost 6 bases and the J segment 6 bases; nucleotides outside the gene matches: 10. The CDR3 is CASSTRGQGFEQYF. In nucleotides, the CDR3 is TGTGCCAGCAGCACCAGGGGGCAAGGATTCGAGCAGTACTTC.

At least ten counts were recorded for this clonotype. The genes are TRBV19 and TRBJ1-5; D is unclear. The CDR3 is 12 residues long. The V end lost 3 bases, the J end lost 7 bases, and 7 bases lay between the germline ends. Per germline, CDR1 LNHDA and CDR2 SQIVND (reference sequence). In DNA form, the CDR3 reads TGTGCCAGTAGTATTCTTGGACAGCCCCAGCATTTT. This translates into CASSILGQPQHF.

This clonotype was observed many times. V gene TRBV11-2 combines with J gene TRBJ1-3; D gene uncertain. V lost 1 base, J lost 0 bases, and 13 bases lay in between. The CDR3 is 17 amino acids. Germline-derived CDR1 and CDR2 are SGHAT and FQNNGV. CDR3 residues: CASSLGTGSHSGNTIYF. The DNA of the CDR3 is TGTGCCAGCAGCTTAGGGACGGGGAGCCACTCTGGAAACACCATATATTTT.

This clonotype has a count of ten or more. The CDR3 sequence: CASSYVREDSGNTIYF. In DNA, the CDR3 is TGTGCCAGCAGTTACGTACGGGAAGACTCTGGAAACACCATATATTTT. V gene TRBV6-5 combines with J gene TRBJ1-3, with no clear D. This CDR3 region has 16 residues. Trimming took 2 bases from V and 0 from J, leaving 11 bases between them. The V gene's germline CDR1 is MNHEY and CDR2 SVGAGI.

The rearrangement joins TRBV20-1 to TRBJ2-3; D uncertain. CDR1 DFQATT and CDR2 SNEGSKA come from the germline V gene (reference sequence). V lost 5 bases and J 8 bases, leaving 14 bases between the germline ends. The CDR3 totals 12 residues. The CDR3 DNA follows: TGCAGTGCTCAGTATGCAGTTGGTACGCAGTATTTT. Translated: CSAQYAVGTQYF.

J is TRBJ1-4 and V is TRBV11-3; 7 bases line up with TRBD1. The germline CDR1 and CDR2 sequences are SGHNT and YENEEA. The trim removed 5 bases at V and 3 bases at J, leaving 6 bases unmatched. The CDR3 has 15 amino acids. CDR3 sequence reads: CASSAGTVPNEKLFF. The CDR3 nucleotides read TGTGCCAGCAGCGCCGGGACAGTTCCTAATGAAAAACTGTTTTTT. The full variable domain, completed using reference TRBV11-3 and TRBJ1-4, is EAGVVQSPRYKIIEKKQPVAFWCNPISGHNTLYWYLQNLGQGPELLIRYENEEAVDDSQLPKDRFSAERLKGVDSTLKIQPAELGDSAVYLCASSAGTVPNEKLFFGSGTQLSVL.

Many counts were recorded for this clonotype. V usage is TRBV29-1 and J usage is TRBJ2-3; TRBD2 is a possible D gene (5 bases). The CDR3 spans 14 residues. Germline-derived CDR1 and CDR2 are SQVTM and ANQGSEA. The V gene lost 8 bases and the J gene lost 0 bases, with 15 bases spanning the gap. The CDR3 DNA is TGCAGCACCCCAGCCAGCGGTAGCACAGATACGCAGTATTTT. As protein: CSTPASGSTDTQYF.

This clonotype was seen only a few times. The rearrangement uses TRBV9 and TRBJ1-2, with a tentative D call TRBD1 (5 bases). The germline V and J ends were trimmed by 7 bases and 7 bases, with 20 bases remaining between them. This CDR3 is built from 14 residues. Germline CDR1 is SGDLS and CDR2 is YYNGEE. The CDR3 sequence is CASATPNQGRGYTF. CDR3 nucleotides: TGTGCCAGCGCTACCCCAAACCAGGGTCGTGGCTACACCTTC.

The chain recombines TRBV20-1 with TRBJ1-1; perhaps TRBD1 as D (6 bases). Trimming took 5 bases from V and 0 from J, leaving 16 bases between them. The CDR3 runs to 15 residues. Germline V gene data show CDR1 as DFQATT and CDR2 as SNEGSKA (reference sequence). CDR3 nucleotide sequence: TGCAGTGCTGGCCCGGGACACCGCATGAACACTGAAGCTTTCTTT. It codes for CSAGPGHRMNTEAFF.

There are many counts of this clonotype. This CDR3 is CASSAGTGGNNEQFF. Here the CDR3 DNA reads TGTGCCAGCAGTGCCGGGACAGGGGGGAACAATGAGCAGTTCTTC. The chain uses TRBV27 and TRBJ2-1; TRBD1 aligns across 11 bases. In germline, CDR1 is MNHEY, CDR2 SMNVEV (reference sequence). This CDR3 contains 15 residues. V lost 5 bases to trimming and J lost 5 bases; unmatched junction nucleotides: 5.

This clonotype came up many times. This rearrangement joins TRBV7-6 to TRBJ2-3; 13 bases are a match to TRBD2. The J segment lost 6 bases and the V segment lost 4 bases, leaving 7 bases of the junction unmatched. The germline CDR1 and CDR2 sequences are SGHVS and FNYEAQ. This CDR3 is built from 16 residues. As DNA, the CDR3 is TGTGCCAGCAGCTACGTACTAGCGGGAGGGCTGGATACGCAGTATTTT. Amino acid sequence: CASSYVLAGGLDTQYF. The whole variable domain, remainder taken from reference TRBV7-6 and TRBJ2-3, is GAGVSQSPRYKVTKRGQDVALRCDPISGHVSLYWYRQALGQGPEFLTYFNYEAQQDKSGLPNDRFSAERPEGSISTLTIQRTEQRDSAMYRCASSYVLAGGLDTQYFGPGTRLTVL.

The table lists this clonotype with many counts. The J gene is TRBJ1-2, the V gene TRBV27, with 7 nucleotides matching TRBD1. V was pared by 4 bases and J by 2 bases, with 1 base of the junction left unmatched. The germline V gene has CDR1 MNHEY and CDR2 SMNVEV (reference sequence). The CDR3 loop spans 13 amino acids. CDR3 nucleotide sequence: TGTGCCAGCAGTTCGGGACAGAACTATGGCTACACCTTC. This codes for CASSSGQNYGYTF.

This clonotype was counted only a few times. V usage is TRBV7-9 and J usage is TRBJ2-1, with D perhaps TRBD2 (5 bases). The germline V and J ends were trimmed by 6 bases and 0 bases, with 18 bases remaining between them. Germline values: CDR1 SEHNR, CDR2 FQNEAQ (reference sequence). The CDR3 loop spans 17 amino acids. CDR3 in amino acids: CASSPSIPGSSYNEQFF. The DNA for the CDR3 is TGTGCCAGCAGTCCCTCAATTCCGGGAAGCTCCTACAATGAGCAGTTCTTC.

This clonotype was found once. Possible read error: a much larger clone is one base away. The J gene is TRBJ2-1, the V gene TRBV4-2, with D hard to call. The germline V gene has CDR1 LGHNA and CDR2 YNFKEQ. Trimming pared 4 bases from V and 2 bases from J, leaving 15 bases between. This CDR3 region has 16 residues. DNA of the CDR3: TGTGCCAGCAGCCTCCGGCAACTGCCCACCTACAATGAGCAGTTCTTC. It is translated as CASSLRQLPTYNEQFF.

This clonotype was counted ten times or more. The chain uses TRBV12-3 or TRBV12-4 and TRBJ1-3; D is perhaps TRBD1 (6 bases). V was shortened by 6 bases and J by 4 bases, with 16 bases between the two germline ends. The CDR3 totals 15 residues. The CDR3 reads CASRPTGRTGNTIYF. Written as DNA, the CDR3 is TGTGCCAGCAGGCCTACAGGGAGGACCGGAAACACCATATATTTT.

This clonotype showed up many times. The chain employs TRBV28 and TRBJ1-2; D uncertain. Germline V gene data show CDR1 as MDHEN and CDR2 as SYDVKM. V shed 5 bases and J shed 8 bases, with 21 bases lying between them. This CDR3 is 15 amino acids long. The CDR3 nucleotides read TGTGCCAGCAGTCCTGTCGGCAACCCACCGTTGGGCTACACCTTC. It is translated as CASSPVGNPPLGYTF.

This clonotype was detected ten times or more. The chain combines TRBV20-1 with TRBJ1-1; D not certain. V was pared by 6 bases and J by 5 bases, with 10 bases between. This CDR3 contains 11 residues. In germline, CDR1 is DFQATT, CDR2 SNEGSKA (reference sequence). In DNA form, the CDR3 reads TGCAGTGCGGCCCCAGTGACTGAAGCTTTCTTT. This codes for CSAAPVTEAFF.